This T cell receptor beta chain was obtained from a study of shared clonotypes between healthy human individuals. There are 13 residues in the CDR3. Trimming shortened V by 4 bases and J by 2 bases, and 9 bases separated the two germline ends. Germline loops: CDR1 LNHNV, CDR2 YYDKDF (reference sequence). Clones were read by immunoSEQ multiplex PCR, and TCRdb kept only the in-frame ones, dropping some. The sample includes about 2 million clones, roughly 94% seen only once; the top ten take under 0.15%. Sequenced input: naive CD4+ T cells sorted from blood. As to subset: CD45RA+ positively selected. This clonotype was sampled from a man younger than 35 in good health. The chain carries TRBV15 and TRBJ2-7; D gene uncertain. The CDR3 spells CATSIERTYEQYF. The CDR3 DNA is TGTGCCACCAGCATCGAGAGAACCTACGAGCAGTACTTC.